Detailed here is one T cell receptor beta chain. It has no known antigen specificity. Base qualities are not recorded, but no much larger clone differs from it by a single base. The data stem from a study of T cells in Graves' hyperthyroidism and ophthalmopathy (dated by TCRdb to between 2018 and 2021). For context, the study as a whole: To identify TCR V-J signatures that set the groups apart, the researchers used a discovery cohort of 100 patients, made up of fewer than 50 with Graves' ophthalmopathy and 57 with stable Graves' hyperthyroidism. The paper reports TCR Vbeta CDR3 sequencing of some 140 peripheral blood samples: under 45 ophthalmopathy, under 85 hyperthyroidism and 17 progressor patients. The study also compared thyroid tissue and blood T-cell repertoires from about six Graves' hyperthyroidism patients. The approximately 100 discovery patients were divided at random into training and test sets in a 7:3 ratio. After blood sampling, hyperthyroidism patients were treated with methimazole at a starting dose of 30 mg daily, and ophthalmopathy patients were treated with high-dose intravenous methylprednisolone. Prospective prediction of ophthalmopathy was tested in an independent validation cohort of fewer than 20 hyperthyroidism patients and approximately 17 patients who later progressed to ophthalmopathy.

What the work shows at the level of the full study, not this receptor alone: A 13 V-J signature model separated ophthalmopathy from stable hyperthyroidism, with approximately 87% sensitivity and roughly 82% specificity in cross-validation and 80%/75% in testing. In validation, the model predicted progression to ophthalmopathy with 55% to 71% sensitivity and less than 80% specificity, a median of approximately 6.5 months before onset. Most expanded thyroid clonotypes (frequency above 0.001) were also detected in blood, a finding suggesting that blood repertoires may reflect thyroid immune responses. Sample size was not statistically predetermined, and investigators were not blinded to group allocation.

The TCR beta CDR3 regions were amplified from RNA transcripts. A first-round RT-PCR of the TCR CDR3 used the HTBI primer set with the Qiagen OneStep RT-PCR kit. The libraries were constructed in a second round of multiplex PCR and then size-selected and purified. Libraries were sequenced paired-end with 100 bp reads on an Illumina HiSeq2000. In the original analysis: SOAPnuke was used to process the raw data, removing reads that contained adapters or uncalled bases, had a mean Phred below 15, or lacked an exact match to the constant primer or identifier. COPE v1.2.5 was used to merge high-quality paired reads, and clonotypes were defined as unique nucleotide sequences. Clonotypes were aligned to IMGT TRBV, TRBD and TRBJ reference segments using MiTCR v1.1. Only V-J combinations with frequency above 0.0001, covering 99% to 99.2% of repertoires, were analysed. A TCS score was defined as the ratio of F50 (clonal expansion) to E x V (chaos), with BLOSUM62-based TCRdist applied between CDR3 peptides within each V-J. Welch's t-statistics and random forest reduced fewer than 600 V-J features to some 14, which were used in a naive Bayes classifier (R e1071). TCRdb trimmed public reads at Q25 via fastp, called clones via MiXCR and kept in-frame beta chains. Under each unique CDR3 protein, matching rows form one entry showing the most common genes and DNA. What appears here as the V and J calls and clone size reflects TCRdb's work, not the paper's. The sample profile shows some 510,000 distinct CDR3 sequences; around 46% of them were found once. Roughly 8.2% of the sample is taken by the ten largest.

Stable Graves' hyperthyroidism was defined as the absence of progression to ophthalmopathy over 18 months of follow-up. The hyperthyroidism patients were between 18 and 65 years old and newly diagnosed, with a disease duration of less than 2 months. Patients with uncontrolled infections, other autoimmune diseases, pregnancy or lactation were excluded. Diagnoses were established on the basis of clinical symptoms, serum thyroxine and TRAb, thyroid ultrasound, and orbital computed tomography. Total RNA was extracted with Trizol reagent, and quality was checked on an Agilent 2100 Bioanalyzer. What was sequenced was peripheral blood or thyroid tissue (not recorded which). The clonotype was recovered from a woman between 18 and 30 years old with Graves' hyperthyroidism. Donor details come from another sample of the same person, matched by shared clones.

The nucleotide sequence is given as TGTGCCAGCAGTGAAGGGCGGACAGGGAAGGGAGACACCCAGTACTTC. Its coded protein is CASSEGRTGKGDTQYF. This chain joins TRBV2 to TRBJ2-5; TRBD1 aligns with 8 central bases. CDR1 and CDR2 are read off the germline V gene as SNHLY and FYNNEI. The V end gives up 1 base and the J end 8 bases, leaving 12 bases in the junction not matched to a gene. There are 16 amino acids in the CDR3, from cysteine to phenylalanine inclusive. Of all the DNA, just the CDR3 is kept, 48 bases in frame from base 1.